This TCR beta chain was documented in a study of control samples from healthy donors and cancer patients. Produced via immunoSEQ multiplex PCR; TCRdb's table is partial and in-frame only. Of over 65,000 clones listed, 85% to 90% are singletons. Germline CDR1 SGHRS, CDR2 YFSETQ. This CDR3 contains 15 residues. The ends were cut back, 4 bases at V and 3 bases at J, with 16 bases in the middle. The chain joins TRBV5-1 to TRBJ1-1; D might be TRBD1 (6 bases). The source material was PBMCs. This receptor was identified in a woman aged 50 to 65 with colorectal cancer. The CDR3 sequence: CASSPNTGPDTEAFF. Written as DNA, the CDR3 is TGCGCCAGCAGCCCGAACACAGGGCCAGACACTGAAGCTTTCTTT.